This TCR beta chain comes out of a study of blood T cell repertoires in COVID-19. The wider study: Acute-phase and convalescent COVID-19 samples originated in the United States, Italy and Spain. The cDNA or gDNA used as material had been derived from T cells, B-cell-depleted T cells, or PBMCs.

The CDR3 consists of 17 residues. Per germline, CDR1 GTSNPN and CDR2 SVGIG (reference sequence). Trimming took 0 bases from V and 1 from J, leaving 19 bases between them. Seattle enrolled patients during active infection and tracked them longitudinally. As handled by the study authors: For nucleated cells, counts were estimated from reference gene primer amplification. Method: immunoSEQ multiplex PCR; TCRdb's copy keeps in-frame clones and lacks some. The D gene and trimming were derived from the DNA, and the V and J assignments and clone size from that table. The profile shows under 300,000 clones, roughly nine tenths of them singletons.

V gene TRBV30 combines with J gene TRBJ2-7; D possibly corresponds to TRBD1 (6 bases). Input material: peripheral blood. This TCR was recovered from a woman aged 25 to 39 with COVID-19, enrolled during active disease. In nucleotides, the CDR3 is TGTGCCTGGAGTGTACCCTTCCGGGGCAGGGGTTCCTACGAGCAGTACTTC. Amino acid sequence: CAWSVPFRGRGSYEQYF.